Reported below is one T cell receptor (beta chain). Its antigen is unknown. This sample stems from a study of T cell responses to AZD1222 COVID-19 vaccine. CDR1 and CDR2 (germline): MNHEY, SVGAGI. V lost 2 bases, J lost 9 bases, and 8 bases lay in between. CDR3 size: 11 residues. Points from the study as a whole: Spike was spanned by vaccine-associated CD4 TCRs, with dominance at 160-218 and 743-854. Two doses of AZD1222 preceded a rise in Spike-specific TCR breadth and depth. Unmutated variant regions reportedly attract nearly half of all spike-specific TCRs.

Sequencing used immunoSEQ multiplex PCR; TCRdb keeps in-frame clones, though not all of them. Among fewer than 200,000 clones, more than 80% were seen once, and the ten largest hold approximately 4%. Here the sequenced sample was peripheral blood, taken 28 days after the second dose of the MenACWY control vaccine. J is TRBJ2-7 and V is TRBV6-5, with D hard to call. This receptor was obtained from an adult who received the MenACWY meningococcal vaccine as a control. CDR3 bases: TGTGCCAGCAGTTACGCGGCAGTGCAGTACTTC. Protein product: CASSYAAVQYF.